This passage covers 28 T cell receptor beta chains from one sample sequenced in a study of CD8 T cells in ankylosing spondylitis. In TCRdb, the 5' RACE reads were re-called with MiXCR into one record per CDR3 protein. Of around 99,000 distinct CDR3 sequences listed, about 9% are singletons. The sequenced material came from blood, either unsorted or a sorted T cell fraction (not recorded which). The origin of the receptors is a male donor with ankylosing spondylitis or in good health (not recorded which).

This clonotype was found many times. The chain joins TRBV2 to TRBJ1-2; a weak D match, TRBD1 (5 bases). Germline V lookup: CDR1 SNHLY, CDR2 FYNNEI. V dropped 3 bases and J dropped 5 bases, with 7 bases sitting between them. The CDR3 is made up of 12 amino acids. The CDR3 coding sequence is TGTGCCAGCAGTGAGGGGCTTTATGGCTACACCTTC. This translates into CASSEGLYGYTF. Full variable domain (remainder filled in from reference TRBV2 and TRBJ1-2): EPEVTQTPSHQVTQMGQEVILRCVPISNHLYFYWYRQILGQKVEFLVSFYNNEISEKSEIFDDQFSVERPDGSNFTLKIRSTKLEDSAMYFCASSEGLYGYTFGSGTRLTVV.

This clonotype was picked up many times. This chain links TRBV29-1 with TRBJ2-1; unclear D gene. CDR3 size: 12 residues. With 8 bases removed from V and 5 bases from J, the gap between germline ends came to 13 bases. CDR1 and CDR2 from the germline V gene are SQVTM and ANQGSEA. CDR3 coding DNA: TGCAGCTCACGCTGGGGAAACAATGAGCAGTTCTTC. It translates to CSSRWGNNEQFF.

Worth noting for this clonotype: Its ends do not fully match the called genes, so a read error is possible. This chain joins TRBV3-1 and TRBJ2-5; 9 bases line up with TRBD2. Germline V CDR1 and CDR2: LGHDT, YNNKEL (reference sequence). This CDR3 region has 19 residues. CDR3 sequence (DNA): TGTGCCAGCTGCCAGGAGGAGCCTAGCGGGGTGAGGTATAGGGGGACCCAGTACTTC. Translating gives CASCQEEPSGVRYRGTQYF.

In this sample, this clonotype turned up a few times. The chain's CDR3 is CASSFVSGANEQFF. CDR3 coding DNA: TGTGCCAGCAGCTTCGTTAGCGGGGCCAATGAGCAGTTCTTC. The chain uses TRBV7-9 and TRBJ2-1, with 8 bases fitting TRBD2. The CDR3 has 14 residues. V dropped 3 bases and J dropped 6; count of bases not matched to a gene: 4. CDR1 and CDR2 from the germline V gene are SEHNR and FQNEAQ (reference sequence). The complete variable domain, with remaining parts taken from reference TRBV7-9 and TRBJ2-1, reads DTGVSQNPRHKITKRGQNVTFRCDPISEHNRLYWYRQTLGQGPEFLTYFQNEAQLEKSRLLSDRFSAERPKGSFSTLEIQRTEQGDSAMYLCASSFVSGANEQFFGPGTRLTVL.

This clonotype was seen at least ten times. The CDR3, as DNA: TGTGCCAGCAGCCTTCGACTAGCGGGGGGGCAAAGCTCCTACAATGAGCAGTTCTTC. It yields the protein CASSLRLAGGQSSYNEQFF. The chain uses TRBV7-8 and TRBJ2-1, with 14 bases aligning to TRBD2. Trimming took 5 bases from V and 0 from J; bases not matched to a gene: 9. In germline, CDR1 is SGHVS, CDR2 FQNEAQ. CDR3 size: 19 residues.

Many counts were recorded for this clonotype. J is TRBJ1-1 and V is TRBV29-1; D gene unclear. CDR3 length: 13 residues. Germline V gene lookup returns CDR1 SQVTM and CDR2 ANQGSEA. V dropped 6 bases and J dropped 1 base, with 12 bases sitting between them. The CDR3 spells CSVIIFSNTEAFF. For the CDR3, the DNA is TGCAGCGTGATCATTTTTTCGAACACTGAAGCTTTCTTT.

This clonotype was picked up many times. This chain connects TRBV5-1 to TRBJ2-1; D unclear. The germline V gene has CDR1 SGHRS and CDR2 YFSETQ. The V end lost 5 bases, the J end lost 0 bases, and 15 bases lay between the germline ends. The CDR3 loop spans 16 amino acids. CDR3 DNA: TGCGCCAGCAGGGGGTTTTTGGAGAGCTCCTACAATGAGCAGTTCTTC. It is translated as CASRGFLESSYNEQFF.

This clonotype was observed at least ten times. This chain uses TRBV7-3 with TRBJ2-5; D could derive from TRBD1 or TRBD2 (5 bases each). The germline CDR1 and CDR2 sequences are SGHTA and FQGTGA. CDR3 length: 15 residues. With 5 bases removed from V and 2 bases from J, the gap between germline ends came to 15 bases. The CDR3 region has the DNA TGTGCCAGCAGCCCCGGGACCAATCTACAAGAGACCCAGTACTTC. Translating it yields CASSPGTNLQETQYF.

This clonotype was counted ten times or more. This chain links TRBV5-1 with TRBJ2-7, with D possibly matching TRBD2 (6 bases). Deletions cut 0 bases from V and 2 bases from J, with 9 bases between. Germline V gene lookup returns CDR1 SGHRS and CDR2 YFSETQ. This CDR3 comprises 14 residues. CDR3 region: CASSLELATYEQYF. The DNA for the CDR3 is TGCGCCAGCAGCTTGGAACTAGCAACCTACGAGCAGTACTTC.

This clonotype was detected many times. This chain connects TRBV12-3 or TRBV12-4 to TRBJ2-3; D may match TRBD1 or TRBD2 (5 bases each). The ends were cut back, 5 bases at V and 1 base at J, with 13 bases in the middle. This CDR3 is built from 15 residues. The CDR3 nucleotides are TGTGCCAGCAGTCTCCGGGACCACCGCACAGATACGCAGTATTTT. Amino acids: CASSLRDHRTDTQYF.

The table lists this clonotype with many counts. The CDR3: CSVEQAGTYEQYF. The CDR3 DNA reads as TGCAGCGTTGAACAGGCCGGCACCTACGAGCAGTACTTC. The V gene is TRBV29-1, the J gene TRBJ2-7; D call uncertain. This CDR3 is built from 13 residues. V shed 2 bases and J shed 2 bases, with 10 bases lying between them. The germline V gene encodes CDR1 SQVTM and CDR2 ANQGSEA.

Only a few counts were recorded for this clonotype. This chain's CDR3 is CATSDPRTGGSYNEQFF. CDR3 in DNA: TGTGCCACCAGTGACCCGCGGACGGGGGGCTCCTACAATGAGCAGTTCTTC. The chain employs TRBV24-1 and TRBJ2-1, with 7 bases lining up with TRBD2. The ends lost 4 bases at V and 0 bases at J; junction bases unmatched: 8. The germline CDR1 and CDR2 sequences are KGHDR and SFDVKD. This CDR3 is 17 amino acids long.

This clonotype has at least ten counts. J is TRBJ1-5 and V is TRBV7-8; D uncertain. The CDR3 loop spans 13 amino acids. CDR1 is SGHVS and CDR2 is FQNEAQ in the germline V gene. V lost 5 bases and J lost 9, with 14 bases in between. CDR3 in DNA: TGTGCCAGCAGCCCCCGCCAAGGTTTGCCCCAGCATTTT. Its protein product is CASSPRQGLPQHF.

This clonotype was found many times. The gene calls are TRBV29-1 and TRBJ2-7; D might be TRBD1 (6 bases). The CDR3 has 12 residues. From germline, CDR1 is SQVTM and CDR2 ANQGSEA. V lost 7 bases, J lost 3 bases, and 13 bases lay in between. The CDR3 loop reads CSAQGTRYEQYF. In nucleotides, the CDR3 is TGCAGCGCTCAGGGGACCCGCTACGAGCAGTACTTC.

This clonotype was recorded a few times. This chain joins TRBV7-2 and TRBJ1-3, with unresolved D. Germline V lookup: CDR1 SGHTA, CDR2 FQGNSA. This CDR3 has 15 residues. Trimming left V 2 bases short and J 4 bases short, with 12 bases between. The CDR3 spells CASSLPVAAGNTIYF. DNA for the CDR3: TGTGCCAGCAGCTTACCGGTGGCAGCCGGAAACACCATATATTTT.

This clonotype has at least ten counts. The genes are TRBV20-1 and TRBJ2-7; 10 bases are shared with TRBD2. The junction had 12 bases not matched to a gene; V was cut back by 8 bases and J by 5 bases. Looked up from germline, CDR1 is DFQATT and CDR2 is SNEGSKA (reference sequence). The CDR3 runs 14 residues. In DNA form, the CDR3 reads TGCAGTTCTGCTAGCGGGGGCTTGGCTGACGAGCAGTACTTC. Translated: CSSASGGLADEQYF.

This clonotype was detected a few times. The chain combines TRBV19 with TRBJ1-4; D unresolved. V shed 7 bases and J shed 6 bases, with 12 bases lying between them. The CDR3 totals 13 residues. The germline V gene encodes CDR1 LNHDA and CDR2 SQIVND (reference sequence). The CDR3 nucleotides read TGTGCCAGTATTTCAAATACTGATGAAAAACTGTTTTTT. This codes for CASISNTDEKLFF.

This clonotype was counted ten times or more. The chain couples TRBV5-1 to TRBJ2-1, with D perhaps matching TRBD2 (5 bases). The CDR3 has 14 amino acids. Germline V lookup: CDR1 SGHRS, CDR2 YFSETQ. V lost 0 bases to trimming and J lost 5 bases, with 9 bases between them. The CDR3 DNA sequence: TGCGCCAGCAGCTTGGCGGGAATTGACAATGAGCAGTTCTTC. Translated, it gives CASSLAGIDNEQFF.

This clonotype was counted many times. The J gene is TRBJ2-2, the V gene TRBV9, with D perhaps matching TRBD2 (5 bases). This CDR3 is built from 17 residues. Deletions cut 0 bases from V and 0 bases from J, with 12 bases between. In germline, CDR1 is SGDLS, CDR2 YYNGEE. The CDR3 loop is CASSVAGKRPNTGELFF. DNA of the CDR3: TGTGCCAGCAGCGTAGCTGGAAAGCGGCCGAACACCGGGGAGCTGTTTTTT.

In the case of this clonotype: This may be a read error: a much more frequent sequence differs by one nucleotide. This chain connects TRBV7-3 to TRBJ1-2, with a possible D match to TRBD1 (6 bases). This CDR3 is 15 amino acids long. Germline V lookup: CDR1 SGHTA, CDR2 FQGTGA. The CDR3 reads CANSPLGGGNYGYTF. The CDR3 DNA follows: TGTGCCAACAGCCCCCTGGGGGGCGGTAACTATGGCTACACCTTC.

There are many counts of this clonotype. The CDR3, as DNA: TGTGCCAGCAGTTCAGCGGGGCACAATGAGCAGTTCTTC. Its translation is CASSSAGHNEQFF. The rearrangement links TRBV28 to TRBJ2-1, with 7 bases matching TRBD2. V gave up 4 bases and J gave up 5 bases; unmatched junction bases: 2. Germline V gives CDR1 MDHEN, CDR2 SYDVKM. CDR3 length: 13 residues. Based on the CDR3 plus reference TRBV28 and TRBJ2-1, the full variable domain is DVKVTQSSRYLVKRTGEKVFLECVQDMDHENMFWYRQDPGLGLRLIYFSYDVKMKEKGDIPEGYSVSREKKERFSLILESASTNQTSMYLCASSSAGHNEQFFGPGTRLTVL.

This clonotype was observed many times. The rearrangement joins TRBV4-1 to TRBJ2-3, with D perhaps matching TRBD1 (7 bases). The CDR3 has 17 amino acids. Between the trimmed V and J ends, which lost 3 bases and 2 bases, there was a span of 18 bases. Germline-derived CDR1 and CDR2 are MGHRA and YSYEKL. The CDR3 loop is CASSQQGGQRPTDTQYF. For the CDR3, the DNA is TGCGCCAGCAGCCAGCAGGGGGGCCAACGTCCCACAGATACGCAGTATTTT.

This clonotype has a count of ten or more. The J gene is TRBJ2-7, the V gene TRBV5-1; D possibly uses TRBD1 or TRBD2 (5 bases each). This CDR3 is built from 14 residues. Trimming removed 3 bases at V and 2 bases at J, with 12 bases between. Germline CDR1 reads SGHRS; CDR2 reads YFSETQ. The CDR3 is CASSYGDGTYEQYF. The CDR3 nucleotides are TGCGCCAGCAGCTACGGGGACGGGACCTACGAGCAGTACTTC.

This clonotype was detected ten times or more. This sequence joins TRBV2 and TRBJ1-1; weak D call: TRBD1 (5 bases). Germline assignment: CDR1 SNHLY and CDR2 FYNNEI. This CDR3 spans 11 amino acids. V lost 4 bases, J lost 8 bases, and 8 bases lay in between. CDR3 amino acids: CASSGQLEAFF. In DNA form, the CDR3 reads TGTGCCAGCAGTGGACAGCTGGAAGCTTTCTTT. Looking up the rest from reference TRBV2 and TRBJ1-1 gives the full variable domain: EPEVTQTPSHQVTQMGQEVILRCVPISNHLYFYWYRQILGQKVEFLVSFYNNEISEKSEIFDDQFSVERPDGSNFTLKIRSTKLEDSAMYFCASSGQLEAFFGQGTRLTVV.

This clonotype was detected many times. This chain links TRBV28 with TRBJ1-5; TRBD1 matches 9 bases. CDR1 is MDHEN and CDR2 is SYDVKM in the germline V gene. Unmatched junction bases numbered 1, after V lost 4 bases and J lost 0 bases. CDR3 length: 15 residues. In nucleotides, the CDR3 is TGTGCCAGCAGTTCGGACAGGGGTAGCAATCAGCCCCAGCATTTT. It specifies CASSSDRGSNQPQHF.

There are a few counts of this clonotype. The V and J genes are TRBV5-6 and TRBJ1-5, with TRBD1 identical over 8 bases. J gave up 2 bases and V 4 bases, and 5 bases lay outside the gene matches. The CDR3 length is 15 residues. Germline CDR1 and CDR2: SGHDT and YYEEEE. CDR3: CASSADRAGNQPQHF. In DNA form, the CDR3 reads TGTGCCAGCAGCGCGGACAGGGCGGGCAATCAGCCCCAGCATTTT.

This clonotype was recorded many times. The chain carries TRBV19 and TRBJ2-5; D is unclear. The V gene lost 6 bases and the J gene lost 5 bases, with 16 bases spanning the gap. The CDR3 has 14 residues. The germline V gene has CDR1 LNHDA and CDR2 SQIVND (reference sequence). CDR3 protein: CASSFRADGETQYF. CDR3 DNA: TGTGCCAGTAGCTTCCGGGCTGACGGGGAGACCCAGTACTTC.

This clonotype appeared many times. The chain joins TRBV12-3 or TRBV12-4 to TRBJ2-1, with 9 positions matching TRBD2. The CDR3 loop spans 15 amino acids. J lost 10 bases, V lost 6 bases, and 13 bases had no gene match. The CDR3 loop is CASRPSGGPRGEQFF. For the CDR3, the DNA is TGTGCCAGCAGGCCCAGCGGGGGGCCACGTGGCGAGCAGTTCTTC.